This entry describes one TCR beta chain. Its specific antigen is unknown. One end of the junction fails to match germline, which may point to a read error. The record originates from a study of T cell responses to AZD1222 COVID-19 vaccine (dated by TCRdb to about 2021). Describing the broader study: AZD1222 recipients with second doses at about 4 weeks or about 12 weeks were pooled, because spike-specific TCR depth and breadth did not differ between schedules. TCR sequencing covered some 240 trial participants: some 210 given two doses of AZD1222 and 26 given two doses of MenACWY control vaccine. Trial participants were enrolled by age into 18-55, 56-69 and 70-plus year subgroups, with about 150, 27 and 61 TCR-sequenced participants respectively. Here is what the overall study found, with its caveats: Conclusions about previously exposed vaccinees are limited, since just 5 or 6 AZD1222 recipients were seropositive for SARS-CoV-2 at baseline. Because no day 14 peak-response samples were available, the repertoires could be characterized only after the peak T cell response. The vaccine-associated CD4 TCRs covered the entire spike protein, and the dominant responses fell in regions 160-218 and 743-854. Participants were mostly white British and included more females than males, and it was suggested by the authors that clonal diversity may have been underestimated. The 56-69-year group was small, and its depth increase did not reach significance, likely because of low power. A significant rise in spike-specific TCR breadth and depth was observed after two AZD1222 doses relative to day 0 and relative to MenACWY recipients. Reportedly, almost half of the unique spike-specific TCRs recognized epitopes lying outside the regions that are mutated in the B.1.351 and B.1.1.7 variants.

The CDR3 regions of human TCRbeta chains were analyzed by immunosequencing. The study's own analysis went as follows. Repertoire TCRs were matched against a reference library of SARS-CoV-2-specific TCRs generated with the MIRA antigen-specificity platform. Breadth was defined as the fraction of unique TCRs that were SARS-CoV-2-associated. Depth was defined as the fraction of total T cells that were SARS-CoV-2-associated. Each spike-specific TCR was assigned to its reactive spike region and to a CD4 or CD8 class using the MIRA data. Log10-transformed breadth and depth values were compared by one-way ANOVA with Sidak's multiple comparisons tests. Imported from immuneACCESS, the table was reduced by TCRdb to in-frame sequences with V and J called. These copies leave out some clones; in studies compared against another copy, an unresolved V gene accounts for under half, and the cause of the remainder is not known. The V and J calls and clone size are taken from that table; D and trimming were inferred from the DNA. Recorded for this sample are about 120,000 clones; 85% to 90% of them occurred a single time. The ten largest make up roughly 4% of the sample.

The germline V gene specifies SNHLY as CDR1 and FYNNEI as CDR2. The CDR3 numbers 11 residues from cysteine through phenylalanine. Only the CDR3 portion is preserved as DNA: 33 bases, with reading frame beginning at the first base. The sample's time point label is to be understood as: baseline before first vaccination. Vaccinee samples were obtained from the UK trials COV001 and COV002, which included a single-blind randomized controlled phase 2/3 trial of AZD1222 (ChAdOx1 nCoV-19) in healthy adults. For TCRbeta chain sequencing, PBMC samples were collected from trial participants at day 0 and at day 28 after the second dose.

This specimen consisted of peripheral blood, obtained on day 0 of AZD1222 vaccination. Here the chain combines TRBV2 and TRBJ1-2, with the D segment identity uncertain. The source of this sequence is an adult in good health. The nucleotide sequence reads as follows: TGTGCCAGCAGCGAAGAGTATGGCTACACCTTC. Its amino acids are CASSEEYGYTF.